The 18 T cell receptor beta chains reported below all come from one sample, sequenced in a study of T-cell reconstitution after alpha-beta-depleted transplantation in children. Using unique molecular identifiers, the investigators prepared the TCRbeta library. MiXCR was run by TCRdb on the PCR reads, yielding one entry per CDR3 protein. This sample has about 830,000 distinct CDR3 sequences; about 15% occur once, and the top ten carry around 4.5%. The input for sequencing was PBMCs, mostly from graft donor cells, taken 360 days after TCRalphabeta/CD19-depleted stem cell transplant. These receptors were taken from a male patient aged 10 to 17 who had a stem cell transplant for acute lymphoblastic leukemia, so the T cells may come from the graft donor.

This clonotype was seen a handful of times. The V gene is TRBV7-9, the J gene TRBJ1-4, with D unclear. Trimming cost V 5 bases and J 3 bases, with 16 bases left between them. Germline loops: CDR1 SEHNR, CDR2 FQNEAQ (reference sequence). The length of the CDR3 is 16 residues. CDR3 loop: CASSHPPPYANEKLFF. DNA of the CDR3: TGTGCCAGCAGCCATCCCCCACCGTATGCTAATGAAAAACTGTTTTTT.

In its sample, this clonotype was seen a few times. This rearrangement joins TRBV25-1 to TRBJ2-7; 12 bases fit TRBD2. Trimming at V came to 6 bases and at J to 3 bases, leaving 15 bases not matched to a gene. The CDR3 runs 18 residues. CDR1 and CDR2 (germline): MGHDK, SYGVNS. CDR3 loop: CASSGHLLLAGGFYEQYF. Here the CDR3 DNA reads TGTGCCAGCAGCGGGCACCTGCTACTAGCGGGGGGATTCTACGAGCAGTACTTC.

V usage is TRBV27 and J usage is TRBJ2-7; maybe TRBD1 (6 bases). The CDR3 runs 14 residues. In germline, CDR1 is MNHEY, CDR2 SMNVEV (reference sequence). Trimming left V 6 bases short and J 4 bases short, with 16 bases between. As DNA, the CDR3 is TGTGCCAGCAGGCCCGTGGGGGCTGGGTACGAGCAGTACTTC. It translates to CASRPVGAGYEQYF.

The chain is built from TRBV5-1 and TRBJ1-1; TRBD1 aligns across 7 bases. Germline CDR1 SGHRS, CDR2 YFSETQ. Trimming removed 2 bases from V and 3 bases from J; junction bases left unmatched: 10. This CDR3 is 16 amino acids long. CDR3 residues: CASSFREGTAHTEAFF. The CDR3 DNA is TGCGCCAGCAGCTTTAGGGAGGGGACAGCACACACTGAAGCTTTCTTT.

The CDR3 DNA follows: TGTGCCAGCAGCTCTACACGTACCGGGACAGGGTATCGCGAGCAGTACTTC. Its translation is CASSSTRTGTGYREQYF. J is TRBJ2-7 and V is TRBV7-3; 9 positions match TRBD1. V shed 4 bases and J 6 bases; nucleotides not matched to a gene: 16. In germline, CDR1 is SGHTA, CDR2 FQGTGA. The CDR3 is 17 amino acids.

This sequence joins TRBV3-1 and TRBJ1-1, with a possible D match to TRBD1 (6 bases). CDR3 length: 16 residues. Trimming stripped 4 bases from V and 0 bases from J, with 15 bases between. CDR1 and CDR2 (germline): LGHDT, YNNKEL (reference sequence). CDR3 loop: CASSLSGAWVNTEAFF. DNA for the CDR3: TGTGCCAGCAGCCTATCGGGGGCCTGGGTGAACACTGAAGCTTTCTTT.

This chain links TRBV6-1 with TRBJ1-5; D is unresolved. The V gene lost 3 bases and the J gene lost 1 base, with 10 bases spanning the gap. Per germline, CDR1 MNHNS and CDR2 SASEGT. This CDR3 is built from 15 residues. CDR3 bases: TGTGCCAGCAGTGAGTTCAGCGGAAGCAATCAGCCCCAGCATTTT. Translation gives CASSEFSGSNQPQHF.

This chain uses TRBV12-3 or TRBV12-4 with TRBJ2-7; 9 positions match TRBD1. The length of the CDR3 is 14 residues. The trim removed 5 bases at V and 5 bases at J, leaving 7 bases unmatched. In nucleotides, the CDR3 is TGTGCCAGCAGTGAAGGGACAGGGACCCACGAGCAGTACTTC. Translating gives CASSEGTGTHEQYF.

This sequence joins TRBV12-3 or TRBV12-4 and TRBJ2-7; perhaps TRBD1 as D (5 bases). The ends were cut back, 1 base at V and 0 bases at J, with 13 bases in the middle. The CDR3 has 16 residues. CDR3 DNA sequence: TGTGCCAGCAGTTTAGATAGGGGTCCCCACTCCTACGAGCAGTACTTC. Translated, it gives CASSLDRGPHSYEQYF.

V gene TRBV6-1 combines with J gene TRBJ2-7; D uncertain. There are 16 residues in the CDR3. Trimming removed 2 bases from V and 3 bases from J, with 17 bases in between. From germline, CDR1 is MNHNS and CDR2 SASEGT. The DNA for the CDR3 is TGTGCCAGCAGTGAAACCGAACAGTTACTTCTCTACGAGCAGTACTTC. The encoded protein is CASSETEQLLLYEQYF.

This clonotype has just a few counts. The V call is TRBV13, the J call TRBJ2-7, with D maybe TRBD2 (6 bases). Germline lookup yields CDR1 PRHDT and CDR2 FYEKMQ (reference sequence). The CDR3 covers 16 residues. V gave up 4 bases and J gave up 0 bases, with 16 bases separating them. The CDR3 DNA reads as TGTGCCAGCAGCTCGTCGGACGCGGGGAGCTCCTACGAGCAGTACTTC. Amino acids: CASSSSDAGSSYEQYF.

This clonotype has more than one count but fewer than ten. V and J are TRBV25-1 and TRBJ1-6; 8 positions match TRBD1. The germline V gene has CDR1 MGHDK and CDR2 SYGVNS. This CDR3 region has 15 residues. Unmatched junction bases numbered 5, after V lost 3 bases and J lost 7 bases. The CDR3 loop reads CASSDRRQGNSPLHF. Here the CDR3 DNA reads TGTGCCAGCAGTGACCGCCGACAGGGGAATTCACCCCTCCACTTT.

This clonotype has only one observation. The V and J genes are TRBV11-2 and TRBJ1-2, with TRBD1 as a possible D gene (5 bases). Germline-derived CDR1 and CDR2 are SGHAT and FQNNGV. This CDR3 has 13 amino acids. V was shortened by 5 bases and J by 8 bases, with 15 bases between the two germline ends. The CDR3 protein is CASSPGGFGGYTF. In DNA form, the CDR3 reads TGTGCCAGCAGCCCCGGGGGATTCGGAGGCTACACCTTC.

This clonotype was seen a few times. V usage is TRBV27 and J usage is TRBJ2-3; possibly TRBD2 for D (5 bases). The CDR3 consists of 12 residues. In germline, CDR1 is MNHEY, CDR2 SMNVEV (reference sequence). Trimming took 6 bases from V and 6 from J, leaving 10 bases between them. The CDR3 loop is CASRDLVDTQYF. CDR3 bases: TGTGCCAGCAGGGACTTAGTGGATACGCAGTATTTT.

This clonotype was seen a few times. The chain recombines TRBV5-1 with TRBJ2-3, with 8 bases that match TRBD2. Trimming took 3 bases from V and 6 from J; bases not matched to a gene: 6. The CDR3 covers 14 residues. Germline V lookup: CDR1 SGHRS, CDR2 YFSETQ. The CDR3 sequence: CASSWTSRPDTQYF. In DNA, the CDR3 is TGCGCCAGCAGCTGGACTAGCCGTCCCGATACGCAGTATTTT.

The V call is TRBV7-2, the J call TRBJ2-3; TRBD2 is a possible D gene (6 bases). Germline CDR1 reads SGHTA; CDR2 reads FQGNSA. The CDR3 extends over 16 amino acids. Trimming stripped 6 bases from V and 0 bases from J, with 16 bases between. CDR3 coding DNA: TGTGCCAGCAGATTCGTAGGGACTGCTAGCACAGATACGCAGTATTTT. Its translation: CASRFVGTASTDTQYF.

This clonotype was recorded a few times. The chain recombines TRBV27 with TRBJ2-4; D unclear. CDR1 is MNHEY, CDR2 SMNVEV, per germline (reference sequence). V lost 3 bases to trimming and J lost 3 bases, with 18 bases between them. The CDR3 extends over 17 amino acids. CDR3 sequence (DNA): TGTGCCAGCAGTTTTCGGTGGGGTCTCTCTGGCAAAAACATTCAGTACTTC. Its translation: CASSFRWGLSGKNIQYF.

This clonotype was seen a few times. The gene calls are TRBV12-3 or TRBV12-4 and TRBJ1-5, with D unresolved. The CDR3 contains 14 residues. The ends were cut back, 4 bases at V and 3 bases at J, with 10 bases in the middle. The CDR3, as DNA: TGTGCCAGCAGTTATAGGGTTGTCAATCAGCCCCAGCATTTT. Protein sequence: CASSYRVVNQPQHF.